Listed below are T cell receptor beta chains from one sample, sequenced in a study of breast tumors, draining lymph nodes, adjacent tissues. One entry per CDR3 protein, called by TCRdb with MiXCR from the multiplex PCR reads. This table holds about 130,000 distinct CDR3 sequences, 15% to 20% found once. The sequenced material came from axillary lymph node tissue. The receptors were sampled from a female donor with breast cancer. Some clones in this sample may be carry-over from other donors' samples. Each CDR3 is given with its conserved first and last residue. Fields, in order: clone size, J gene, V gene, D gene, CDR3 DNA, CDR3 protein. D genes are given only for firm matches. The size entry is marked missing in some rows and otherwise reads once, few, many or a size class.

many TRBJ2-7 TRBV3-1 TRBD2 TGTGCCAGCAGCCACTCTAGCGGGAGGGCCAGAGAGCAGTACTTC CASSHSSGRAREQYF
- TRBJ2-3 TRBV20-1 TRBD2 TGCAGTGCACCCTCGGGACTAGCGGGGGGGCGCGCCGTAGATACGCAGTATTTT CSAPSGLAGGRAVDTQYF
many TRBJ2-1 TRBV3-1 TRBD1 TGTGCCAGCAGCCAAGGATTTAAAACAGGGGGAAATGAGCAGTTCTTC CASSQGFKTGGNEQFF
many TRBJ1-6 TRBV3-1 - TGTGCCAGCAGCCACCGGGGAGGGAATAATTCACCCCTCCACTTT CASSHRGGNNSPLHF
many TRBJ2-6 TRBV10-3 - TGTGCCATCAGTGAGCAGAAGGGCGGGGTGACCTCAGGGGCCAACGTCCTGACTTTC CAISEQKGGVTSGANVLTF
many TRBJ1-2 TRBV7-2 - TGTGCCAGCAGCTTAGTACTGGCCGACTATGGCTACACCTTC CASSLVLADYGYTF
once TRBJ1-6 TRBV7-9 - TGTGCCGGCAGCCAGGTTAATTCACCCCTCCACTTT CAGSQVNSPLHF
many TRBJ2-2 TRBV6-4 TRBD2 TGTGCCAGCAGTGAGAGCGGTAGCGGGGGCGAGAACACCGGGGAGCTGTTTTTT CASSESGSGGENTGELFF
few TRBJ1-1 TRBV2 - TGTGCCAGCAGTGAGCTGAACACTGAAGCTTTCTTT CASSELNTEAFF
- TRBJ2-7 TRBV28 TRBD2 TGTGCCAGCAAGGGCGGGACTACCTACGAGCAGTACTTC CASKGGTTYEQYF
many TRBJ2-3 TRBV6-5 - TGTGCCAGCAGTTACCCGGACATGGAAGATACGCAGTATTTT CASSYPDMEDTQYF
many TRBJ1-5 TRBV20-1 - TGCAGTGCTAGAGTCCAGGCAGGCCAAGGTCAGCCCCAGCATTTT CSARVQAGQGQPQHF
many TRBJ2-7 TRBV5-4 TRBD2 TGTGCCAGCAGTGGCGGGAGGAGTCCCTACGAGCAGTACTTC CASSGGRSPYEQYF
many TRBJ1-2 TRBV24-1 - TGTGCCACCAGTGATTTGCTCGGCTACACCTTC CATSDLLGYTF
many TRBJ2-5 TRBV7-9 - TGTGCCAGCAGCTCTTCGGCAGGGAGGGAGACCCAGTACTTC CASSSSAGRETQYF
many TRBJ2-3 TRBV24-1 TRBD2 TGTGCCACCAGTGATTTGGCGACTAGCGGGGGGACAGATACGCAGTATTTT CATSDLATSGGTDTQYF
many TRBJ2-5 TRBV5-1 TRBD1 TGCGCCAGCAGCTTGGCCAACAGAGGGGGCGATGAGACCCAGTACTTC CASSLANRGGDETQYF
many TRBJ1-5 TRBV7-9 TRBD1 TGTGCCAGCAGCTACGGGACAGCAAATCAGCCCCAGCATTTT CASSYGTANQPQHF
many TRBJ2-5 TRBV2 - TGTGCCAGCAGTTCGCTATTGGGGGGAGGCAACGAAGAGACCCAGTACTTC CASSSLLGGGNEETQYF
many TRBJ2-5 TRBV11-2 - TGTGCCAGCAGCTTAGACAGTCAAGAGACCCAGTACTTC CASSLDSQETQYF
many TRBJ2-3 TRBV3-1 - TGTGCCAGCAGCCACAGGGGAACAGATACGCAGTATTTT CASSHRGTDTQYF
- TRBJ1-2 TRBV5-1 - TGCGCCAGCAGCTTTTTTTGGGTACAGGGAACCTATGGCTACACCTTC CASSFFWVQGTYGYTF
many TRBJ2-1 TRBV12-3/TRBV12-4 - TGTGCCAGCATCCGGACGGATGGGTCCTACAATGAGCAGTTCTTC CASIRTDGSYNEQFF
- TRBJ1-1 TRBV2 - TGTGCCAGCAGCAGGCAGGGTTCCAAAGCTTTCTTT CASSRQGSKAFF
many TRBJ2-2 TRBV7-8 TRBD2 TGTGCCAGCAGCGCGACTAGCGGGAGAGGGGGGGAGCTGTTTTTT CASSATSGRGGELFF